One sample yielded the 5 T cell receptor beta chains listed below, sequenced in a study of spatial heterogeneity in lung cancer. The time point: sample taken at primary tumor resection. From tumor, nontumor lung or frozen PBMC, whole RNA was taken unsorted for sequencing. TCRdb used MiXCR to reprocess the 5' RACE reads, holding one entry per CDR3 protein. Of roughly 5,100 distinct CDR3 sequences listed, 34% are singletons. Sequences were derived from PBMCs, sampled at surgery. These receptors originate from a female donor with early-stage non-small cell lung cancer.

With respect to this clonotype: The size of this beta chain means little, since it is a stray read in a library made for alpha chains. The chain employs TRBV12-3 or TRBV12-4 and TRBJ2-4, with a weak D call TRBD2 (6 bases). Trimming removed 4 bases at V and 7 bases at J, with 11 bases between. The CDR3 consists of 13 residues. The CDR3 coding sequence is TGTGCCAGCAGTTACGGGGGAAGGAACATTCAGTACTTC. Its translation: CASSYGGRNIQYF.

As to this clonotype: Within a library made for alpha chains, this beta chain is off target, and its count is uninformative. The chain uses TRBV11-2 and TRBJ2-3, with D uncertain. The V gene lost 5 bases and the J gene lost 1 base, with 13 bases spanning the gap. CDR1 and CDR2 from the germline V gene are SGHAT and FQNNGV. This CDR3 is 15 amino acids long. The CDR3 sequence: CASSRLGFGTDTQYF. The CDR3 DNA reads TGTGCCAGCAGCCGCCTAGGGTTCGGCACAGATACGCAGTATTTT.

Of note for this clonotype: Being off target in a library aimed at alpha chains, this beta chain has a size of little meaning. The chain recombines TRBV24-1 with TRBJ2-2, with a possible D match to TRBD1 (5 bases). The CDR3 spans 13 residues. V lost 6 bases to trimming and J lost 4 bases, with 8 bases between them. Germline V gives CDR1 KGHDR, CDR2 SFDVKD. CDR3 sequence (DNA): TGTGCCACCAGTTGGACACCCACCGGGGAGCTGTTTTTT. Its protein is CATSWTPTGELFF.

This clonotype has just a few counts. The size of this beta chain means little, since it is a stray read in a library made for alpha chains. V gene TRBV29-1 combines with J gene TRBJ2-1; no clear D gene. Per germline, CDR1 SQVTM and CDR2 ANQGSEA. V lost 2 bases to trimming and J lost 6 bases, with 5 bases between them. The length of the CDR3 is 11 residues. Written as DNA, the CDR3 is TGCAGCGTTGAATCGGGCAATGAGCAGTTCTTC. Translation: CSVESGNEQFF.

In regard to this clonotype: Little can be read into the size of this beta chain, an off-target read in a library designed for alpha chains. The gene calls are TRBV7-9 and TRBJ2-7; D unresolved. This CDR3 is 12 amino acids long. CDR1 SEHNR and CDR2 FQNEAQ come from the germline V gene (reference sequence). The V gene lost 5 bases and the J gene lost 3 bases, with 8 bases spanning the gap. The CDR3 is CASSNKLYEQYF. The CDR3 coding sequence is TGTGCCAGCAGCAACAAGCTCTACGAGCAGTACTTC.